This T cell receptor (beta chain) was recovered during a study of shared clonotypes between healthy human individuals (dated by TCRdb to the early 2020s). About the investigation overall: The cohort comprised two women and a few men aged 18 to 49 years. Per donor, three plates each were used for CD4 naive and CD4 memory, two for CD8 naive, and one for CD8 memory. The study deeply sequenced blood TCR repertoires of several healthy adults to estimate repertoire size and the extent of clonotype sharing between individuals. Different laboratories and diverse techniques were used to prepare libraries and sequence TCR repertoires, to increase sequencing depth and limit assay-specific biases. Per donor, leukapheresis produced somewhere between about 0.94 and 9.5 billion PBMCs.

CD8 naive samples were CD45RO-negative cells positively selected for CCR7, giving a CD45RA+CCR7+ population that excluded TemRA cells. The donors were healthy, HIV-negative adults who had no recently reported acute infections or vaccinations. All donors were Caucasian adults living in Nashville, Tennessee, USA. Blood was obtained by leukapheresis, after which PBMCs were separated by Ficoll-Histopaque density gradient centrifugation and cryopreserved in liquid nitrogen vapor phase. Purity and quantity of every magnetically sorted T cell population were checked by analytical flow cytometry. Genomic DNA was isolated from each sorted fraction and quantified by UV absorbance on a Nanodrop 2000c. Concerning this clone itself: The antigen this receptor binds is unknown. No base qualities exist here, and no much larger clone lies one base off it.

The CDR3 runs 11 amino acids, cysteine and phenylalanine included. The CDR3 DNA has 33 bases and is translated from base 1. The germline V gene (reference sequence) specifies MNHEY as CDR1 and SMNVEV as CDR2. Overall study outcomes, separate from this receptor: Larger estimated clonotype richness was generally found for naive subsets than for memory subsets. Compared with non-shared clonotypes, the clonotypes found in all four sorted-subset donors had higher generation probabilities. Based on pairwise subsampling, the degree of clonotype sharing among donors was expected to be affected by sequencing depth. Sampling was restricted to blood, and TCR repertoires in tissue are likely to differ from TCR repertoires in blood. When four donors were compared, the shared fraction of clonotypes was about 5% for naive CD4, about 4% for naive CD8, roughly 2.5% for memory CD4, and under 0.5% for memory CD8. Rarefaction of sorted-subset datasets indicated incomplete sequencing despite the large sequencing depth. The genetic and exposure-history diversity represented was limited by the small number of donors.

Using the deep immunoSEQ assay, TCR CDR3 regions were amplified from genomic DNA by multiplex PCR. Extracted genomic DNA from each cell subset was distributed evenly across all wells of several immunoSEQ 96-well plates, and each plate was treated as a replicate. For sorted subsets, around 0.2 ug genomic DNA, equal to tens of thousands of T cell genomes, was loaded into each replicate PCR. The purified libraries were quantified using a Qubit 3.0 fluorometer, sized with a Bioanalyzer 2100, and then quantified again using the KAPA Library Quantification kit. Each immunoSEQ 96-well plate was sequenced on its own single-read 150-cycle Illumina NextSeq 550 flow cell. Under the source paper's analysis protocol: The immunoSEQ output contained only junctional sequences without quality scores, so filtering could not match that applied to full-length reads. To assign V/J genes and CDR3, sequences were annotated using PyIR, a Python wrapper for IgBLAST v1.9, with IMGT germline references. Reads with weak V/J assignments (E-value above 1e-6), missing CDR3, stop codons, out-of-frame junctions, or ambiguous translated residues were removed. A V3J clonotype was defined by an identical inferred V gene, J gene, and CDR3 amino acid sequence. Percentage overlap between repertoires was calculated by dividing the number of shared unique clonotypes by the size of the smaller repertoire. RTK rarefaction, the Chao1 estimator, and Recon v2.1 estimates of unobserved clonotypes were used to assess repertoire richness. Generation probabilities for all TCRbeta clonotypes obtained by the gDNA method from a few donors were computed using OLGA. Entries here come from immuneACCESS through TCRdb and include only in-frame sequences with V and J called. Some clones fail to appear in such tables; in the studies checked, an unresolved V gene covers under half of the shortfall, and the cause of the remainder is unknown. V and J calls and clone size are given by that table; D and trimming were obtained from the DNA. The sample records about 590,000 clones, 95% to 96% of which are singletons. The ten largest clones capture less than 0.13% of the sample.

This clonotype was sampled from a woman in her 30s in good health. The sequence joins TRBV27 to TRBJ2-5, with the identity of the D gene unclear. The end of the DNA is better explained by TRBJ2-7, so the J call may be wrong. Input material: naive CD8+ T cells sorted from blood. This specimen's cell subset or site label, interpreted: CD45RA+CCR7+. The CDR3 protein is CATGRGLEQYF. Read as DNA, the sequence is TGTGCCACCGGTCGTGGGCTCGAGCAGTACTTC.